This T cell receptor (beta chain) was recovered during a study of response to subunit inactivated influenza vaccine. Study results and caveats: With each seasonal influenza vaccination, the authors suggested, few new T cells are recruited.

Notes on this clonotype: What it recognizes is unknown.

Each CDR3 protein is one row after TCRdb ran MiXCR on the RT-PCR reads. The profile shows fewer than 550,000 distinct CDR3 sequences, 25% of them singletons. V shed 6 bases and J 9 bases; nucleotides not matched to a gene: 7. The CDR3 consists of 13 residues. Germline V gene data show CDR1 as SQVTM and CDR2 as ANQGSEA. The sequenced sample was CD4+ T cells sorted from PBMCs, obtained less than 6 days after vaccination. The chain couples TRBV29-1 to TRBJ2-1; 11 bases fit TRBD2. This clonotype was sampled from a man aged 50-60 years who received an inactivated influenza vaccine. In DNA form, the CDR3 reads TGCAGCGTATGGACTAGCGGGTTCCTTGAGCAGTTCTTC. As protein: CSVWTSGFLEQFF.